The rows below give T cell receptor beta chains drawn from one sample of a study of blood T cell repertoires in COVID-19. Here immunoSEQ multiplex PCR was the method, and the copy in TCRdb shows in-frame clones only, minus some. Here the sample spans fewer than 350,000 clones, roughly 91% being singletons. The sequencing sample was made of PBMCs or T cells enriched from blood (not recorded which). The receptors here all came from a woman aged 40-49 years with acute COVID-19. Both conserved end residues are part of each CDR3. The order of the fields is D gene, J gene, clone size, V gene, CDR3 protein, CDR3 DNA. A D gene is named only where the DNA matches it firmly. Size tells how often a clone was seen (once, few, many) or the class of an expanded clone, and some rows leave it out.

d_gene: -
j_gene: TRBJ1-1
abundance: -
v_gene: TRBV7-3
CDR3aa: CASRETGMNTEAFF
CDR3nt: TGTGCCAGCAGAGAGACAGGAATGAACACTGAAGCTTTCTTT

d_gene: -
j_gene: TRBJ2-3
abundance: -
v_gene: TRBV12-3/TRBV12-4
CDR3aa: CASRRVGTDTQYF
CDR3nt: TGTGCCAGCAGGAGGGTGGGAACAGATACGCAGTATTTT

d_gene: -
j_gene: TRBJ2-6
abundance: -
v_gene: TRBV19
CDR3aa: CASSIYNPKPFSGANVLTF
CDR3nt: TGTGCCAGTAGTATTTACAACCCCAAACCCTTCTCTGGGGCCAACGTCCTGACTTTC

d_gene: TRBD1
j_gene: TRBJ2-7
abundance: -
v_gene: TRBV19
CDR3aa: CASSITGDRRYEQYF
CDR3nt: TGTGCCAGTAGTATAACTGGGGACAGACGCTACGAGCAGTACTTC

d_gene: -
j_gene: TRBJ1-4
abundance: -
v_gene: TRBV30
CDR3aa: CAWSRQDREKLFF
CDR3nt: TGTGCCTGGAGCAGACAGGATCGCGAAAAACTGTTTTTT

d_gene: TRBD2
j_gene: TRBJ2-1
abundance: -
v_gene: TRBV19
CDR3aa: CASASGTSAYNEQFF
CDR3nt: TGTGCCAGTGCTTCCGGGACTAGCGCTTACAATGAGCAGTTCTTC

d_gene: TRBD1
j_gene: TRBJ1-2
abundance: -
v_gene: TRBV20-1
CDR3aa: CSARRQGSSPF
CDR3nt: TGCAGTGCTCGCCGACAGGGTAGTTCTCCGTTC

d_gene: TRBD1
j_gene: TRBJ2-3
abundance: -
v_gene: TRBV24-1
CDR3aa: CATSPRTGAADTQYF
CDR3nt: TGTGCCACCAGTCCCAGGACAGGGGCGGCAGATACGCAGTATTTT

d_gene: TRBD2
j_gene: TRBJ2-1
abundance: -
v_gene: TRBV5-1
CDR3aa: CASSSRTSGRTDEQFF
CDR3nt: TGCGCCAGCAGCTCAAGGACTAGCGGGAGGACGGATGAGCAGTTCTTC

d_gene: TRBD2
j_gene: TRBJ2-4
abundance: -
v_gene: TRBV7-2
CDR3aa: CASSPGRVLAKNIQYF
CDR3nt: TGTGCCAGCAGCCCCGGGAGGGTTTTAGCCAAAAACATTCAGTACTTC

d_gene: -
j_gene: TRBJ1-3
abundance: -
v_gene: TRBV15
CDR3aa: CATSGTGISGNTIYF
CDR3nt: TGTGCCACCAGCGGAACAGGAATCTCTGGAAACACCATATATTTT

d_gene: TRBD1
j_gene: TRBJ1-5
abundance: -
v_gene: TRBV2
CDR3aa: CASSEGGTGTGVGQPQHF
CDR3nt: TGTGCCAGCAGTGAAGGCGGGACAGGGACTGGTGTAGGTCAGCCCCAGCATTTT

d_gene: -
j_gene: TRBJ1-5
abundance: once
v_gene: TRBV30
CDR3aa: CAWSIGPTKDPLNQPQHF
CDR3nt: TGTGCCTGGAGTATTGGCCCGACTAAAGACCCCCTTAATCAGCCCCAGCATTTT

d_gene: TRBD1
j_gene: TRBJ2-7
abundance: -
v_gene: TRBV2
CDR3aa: CASSETGWSYEQYF
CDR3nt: TGTGCCAGCAGTGAGACAGGGTGGTCCTACGAGCAGTACTTC

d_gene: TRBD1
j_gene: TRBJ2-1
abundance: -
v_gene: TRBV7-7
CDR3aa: CASSLAGGNEQFF
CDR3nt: TGTGCTAGCAGCTTAGCAGGGGGAAATGAGCAGTTCTTC

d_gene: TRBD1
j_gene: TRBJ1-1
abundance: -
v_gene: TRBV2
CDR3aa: CASRASGQTNTEAFF
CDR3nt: TGTGCCAGCAGAGCCTCGGGACAGACGAACACTGAAGCTTTCTTT

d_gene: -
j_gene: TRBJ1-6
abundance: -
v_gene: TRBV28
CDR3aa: CASSGQTNSPLHF
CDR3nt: TGTGCCAGCAGCGGACAGACGAATTCACCCCTCCACTTT

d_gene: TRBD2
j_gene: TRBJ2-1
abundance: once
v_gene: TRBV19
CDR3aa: CASSIRGDSYNEQFF
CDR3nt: TGTGCCAGTAGTATCCGGGGGGACTCCTACAATGAGCAGTTCTTC

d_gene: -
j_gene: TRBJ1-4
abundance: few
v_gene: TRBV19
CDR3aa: CASSGQGSNEKLFF
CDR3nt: TGTGCCAGTAGTGGGCAGGGGTCTAATGAAAAACTGTTTTTT

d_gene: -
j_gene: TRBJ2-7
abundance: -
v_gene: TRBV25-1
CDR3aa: CASKTPPGGRNGYEQYF
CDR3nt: TGTGCCAGCAAAACCCCCCCCGGGGGGCGCAATGGCTACGAGCAGTACTTC

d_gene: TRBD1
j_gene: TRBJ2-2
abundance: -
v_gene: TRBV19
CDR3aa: CASSIGRGPWELFF
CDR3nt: TGTGCCAGTAGTATAGGCAGGGGGCCCTGGGAGCTGTTTTTT

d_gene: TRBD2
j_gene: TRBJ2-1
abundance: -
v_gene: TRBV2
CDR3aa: CASSVFGGGAPNEQFF
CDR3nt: TGTGCCAGCAGTGTGTTCGGCGGGGGGGCCCCCAATGAGCAGTTCTTC

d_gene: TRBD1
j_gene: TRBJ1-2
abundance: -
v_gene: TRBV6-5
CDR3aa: CASSLPPGTAYGYTF
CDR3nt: TGTGCCAGCAGCCTACCGCCCGGGACAGCCTATGGCTACACCTTC

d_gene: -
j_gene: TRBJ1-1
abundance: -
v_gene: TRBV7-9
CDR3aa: CASSPPLTGLNTEAFF
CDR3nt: TGTGCCAGCAGCCCACCCCTAACAGGGTTGAACACTGAAGCTTTCTTT

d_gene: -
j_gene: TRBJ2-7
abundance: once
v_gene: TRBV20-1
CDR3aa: CSASSDAGYSYEQYF
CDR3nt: TGCAGTGCTAGTTCCGACGCGGGGTACTCCTACGAGCAGTACTTC

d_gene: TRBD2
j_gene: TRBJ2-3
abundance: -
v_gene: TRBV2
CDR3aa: CASSPGGASQYF
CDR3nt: TGTGCCAGCAGTCCCGGGGGGGCATCGCAGTATTTT

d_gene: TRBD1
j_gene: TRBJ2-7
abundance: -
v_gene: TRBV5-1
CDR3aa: CASSMDRGAYEQYF
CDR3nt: TGCGCCAGCAGCATGGACAGGGGAGCCTACGAGCAGTACTTC

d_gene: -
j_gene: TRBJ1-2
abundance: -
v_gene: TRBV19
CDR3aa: CASRDIYGYTF
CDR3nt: TGTGCCAGCAGGGACATCTATGGCTACACCTTC

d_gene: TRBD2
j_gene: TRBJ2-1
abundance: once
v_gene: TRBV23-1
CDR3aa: CASSHQGLAGRSSYNEQFF
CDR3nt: TGCGCCAGCAGTCACCAGGGACTAGCGGGCCGAAGCTCCTACAATGAGCAGTTCTTC

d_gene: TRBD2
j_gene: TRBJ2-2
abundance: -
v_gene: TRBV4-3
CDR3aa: CASSEWREGTGELFF
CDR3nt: TGCGCCAGCTCCGAGTGGCGGGAGGGTACCGGGGAGCTGTTTTTT

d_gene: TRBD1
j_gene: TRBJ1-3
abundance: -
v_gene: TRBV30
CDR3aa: CAWSVQGSGNTIYF
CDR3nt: TGTGCCTGGAGTGTACAGGGGTCTGGAAACACCATATATTTT

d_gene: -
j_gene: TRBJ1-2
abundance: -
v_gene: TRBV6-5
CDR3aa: CASSYSQGLHYGYTF
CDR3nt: TGTGCCAGCAGTTACTCGCAGGGGCTCCACTATGGCTACACCTTC

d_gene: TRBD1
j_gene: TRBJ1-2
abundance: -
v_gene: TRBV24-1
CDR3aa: CATSEGTGGVDGYTF
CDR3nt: TGTGCCACCAGTGAGGGGACAGGGGGCGTTGATGGCTACACCTTC

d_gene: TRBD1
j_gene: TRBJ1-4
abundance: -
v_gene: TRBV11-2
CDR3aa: CASSLAGTGANEKLFF
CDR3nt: TGTGCCAGCAGCTTAGCTGGGACAGGGGCTAATGAAAAACTGTTTTTT

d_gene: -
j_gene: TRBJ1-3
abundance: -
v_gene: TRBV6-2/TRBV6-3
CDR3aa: CASSRGGRRAGNTIYF
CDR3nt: TGTGCCAGCAGTCGGGGGGGGCGTCGTGCTGGAAACACCATATATTTT

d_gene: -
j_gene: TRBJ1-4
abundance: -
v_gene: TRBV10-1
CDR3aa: CASSERAGDPPTNEKLFF
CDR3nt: TGCGCCAGCAGTGAAAGGGCAGGGGACCCCCCAACTAATGAAAAACTGTTTTTT

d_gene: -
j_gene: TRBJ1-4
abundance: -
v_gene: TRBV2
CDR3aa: CASNREPTNEKLFF
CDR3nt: TGTGCCAGCAACCGAGAGCCAACTAATGAAAAACTGTTTTTT

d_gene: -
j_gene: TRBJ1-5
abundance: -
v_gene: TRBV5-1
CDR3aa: CASSLTGLDNQPQHF
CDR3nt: TGCGCCAGCAGCTTGACGGGGTTGGACAATCAGCCCCAGCATTTT

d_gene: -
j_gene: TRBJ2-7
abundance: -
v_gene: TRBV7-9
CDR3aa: CASSRGGNSYEQYF
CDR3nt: TGTGCCAGCAGCAGAGGGGGAAACTCCTACGAGCAGTACTTC

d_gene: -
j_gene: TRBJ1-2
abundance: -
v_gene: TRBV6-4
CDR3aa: CASSERDGYGYTF
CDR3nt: TGTGCCAGCAGTGAGCGGGACGGCTATGGCTACACCTTC